This T cell receptor beta chain was profiled in a study of T-cell reconstitution after alpha-beta-depleted transplantation in children. This CDR3 has 15 residues. Library preparation (for TCRbeta) was performed with unique molecular identifiers. MiXCR, applied by TCRdb to the PCR reads, yields one record per CDR3 protein. The sample carries 200,000 or so distinct CDR3 sequences, 6.6% recorded once. A note on this clonotype: Its antigen is not identified.

Study-wide points: Counts and diversity of T cells one year after transplant came mostly from newly produced T cells. It was reported that alpha-beta T cells came from several hundred expanded graft clones (about two months after transplant).

The clonotype comes from a boy aged 2 to 10 with acute lymphoblastic leukemia, due to receive a stem cell transplant. The V gene is TRBV5-2, the J gene TRBJ2-3; whether TRBD2, the table's D call, matches the DNA was not checked. TRBV5-2 is marked as a pseudogene. The sequencing here drew on PBMCs, taken before TCRalphabeta/CD19-depleted stem cell transplant. CDR3 coding DNA: TGTGCCATGGGCCGTAGCGGGAGGTTGGCAGATACGCAGTATTTT. Amino acids: CAMGRSGRLADTQYF.